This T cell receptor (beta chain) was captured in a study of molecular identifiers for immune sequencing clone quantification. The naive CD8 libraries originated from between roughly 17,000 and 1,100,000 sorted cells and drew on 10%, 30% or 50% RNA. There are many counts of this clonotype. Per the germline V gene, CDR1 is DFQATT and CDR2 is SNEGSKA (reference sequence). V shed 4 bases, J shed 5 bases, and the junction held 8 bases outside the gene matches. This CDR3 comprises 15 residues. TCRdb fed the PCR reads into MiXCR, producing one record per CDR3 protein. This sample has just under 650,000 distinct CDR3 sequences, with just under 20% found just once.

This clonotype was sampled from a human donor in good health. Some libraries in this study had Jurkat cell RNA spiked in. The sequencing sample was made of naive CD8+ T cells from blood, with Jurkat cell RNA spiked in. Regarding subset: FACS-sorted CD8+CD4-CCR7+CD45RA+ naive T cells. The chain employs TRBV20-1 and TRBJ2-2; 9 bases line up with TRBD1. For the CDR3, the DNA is TGCAGTGCTATCGACCGGGACAGGGCAACCGGGGAGCTGTTTTTT. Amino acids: CSAIDRDRATGELFF.